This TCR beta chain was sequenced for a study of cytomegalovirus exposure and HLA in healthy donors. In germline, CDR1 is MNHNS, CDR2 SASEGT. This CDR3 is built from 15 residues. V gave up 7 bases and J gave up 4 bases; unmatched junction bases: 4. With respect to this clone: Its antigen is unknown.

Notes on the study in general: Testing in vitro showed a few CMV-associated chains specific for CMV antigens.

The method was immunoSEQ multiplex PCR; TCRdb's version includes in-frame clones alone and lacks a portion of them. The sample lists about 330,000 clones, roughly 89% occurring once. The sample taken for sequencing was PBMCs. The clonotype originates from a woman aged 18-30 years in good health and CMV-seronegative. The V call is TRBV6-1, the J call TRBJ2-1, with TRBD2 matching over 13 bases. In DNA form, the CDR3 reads TGTGCCAGCATTAGGACTAGCGGGAGTTACAATGAGCAGTTCTTC. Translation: CASIRTSGSYNEQFF.